Listed below are T cell receptor beta chains from one sample, sequenced in a study of blood T cell repertoires in COVID-19. The repertoire was sequenced with immunoSEQ multiplex PCR; TCRdb's copy has only in-frame clones and lacks some. This repertoire shows about 49,000 clones, about nine tenths found once; its top ten account for more than 2%. The specimen was peripheral blood. These receptors all come from a woman older than 75 with COVID-19, enrolled during active disease. The CDR3 runs from the conserved cysteine through the conserved F or W. A D gene is named only where the DNA matches it firmly. Where a row states a size, it is once, few, many or the class of an expanded clone; other rows omit it.

v_call: TRBV7-3; clone_size: NA; d_call: NA; j_call: TRBJ1-1; cdr3_nt: TGTGCCAGCAGCTCGGGACTGTTTAGCGCTGAAGCTTTCTTT; cdr3_aa: CASSSGLFSAEAFF
v_call: TRBV6-5; clone_size: NA; d_call: TRBD1; j_call: TRBJ2-3; cdr3_nt: TGTGCCAGCAGAGGACAGGTCAGCACAGATACGCAGTATTTT; cdr3_aa: CASRGQVSTDTQYF
v_call: TRBV6-4; clone_size: NA; d_call: TRBD1; j_call: TRBJ1-1; cdr3_nt: TGTGCCAGCAGTAACAGGGGAGGCACTGAAGCTTTCTTT; cdr3_aa: CASSNRGGTEAFF
v_call: TRBV18; clone_size: NA; d_call: NA; j_call: TRBJ1-2; cdr3_nt: TGTGCCAGCTCACCCGCCGGGGTTAACTATGGCTACACCTTC; cdr3_aa: CASSPAGVNYGYTF
v_call: TRBV21-1; clone_size: NA; d_call: NA; j_call: TRBJ2-6; cdr3_nt: TGTGCCAGCAGCACCAGTTGGTTGCCAAACGGGGCCAACGTCCTGACTTTC; cdr3_aa: CASSTSWLPNGANVLTF
v_call: TRBV5-1; clone_size: NA; d_call: NA; j_call: TRBJ2-7; cdr3_nt: TGCGCCAGCAGCTTAGTGGTGGGCAACATGATATCCTACGAGCAGTACTTC; cdr3_aa: CASSLVVGNMISYEQYF
v_call: TRBV3-1/TRBV3-2; clone_size: NA; d_call: TRBD1; j_call: TRBJ2-3; cdr3_nt: TGTGCCAGCAGCCAAGCCCGGGCAGGGGGCAGGTCAGATACGCAGTATTTT; cdr3_aa: CASSQARAGGRSDTQYF
v_call: TRBV15; clone_size: NA; d_call: NA; j_call: TRBJ1-2; cdr3_nt: TGTGCCACCAGCAGAGATGCGGGGCATGGCTACACCTTC; cdr3_aa: CATSRDAGHGYTF
v_call: TRBV28; clone_size: NA; d_call: TRBD2; j_call: TRBJ2-7; cdr3_nt: TGTGCCAGCAGCCCACCCAGCGGGAACGAGCAGTACTTC; cdr3_aa: CASSPPSGNEQYF
v_call: TRBV28; clone_size: once; d_call: NA; j_call: TRBJ2-7; cdr3_nt: TGTGCCAGCATCGACCGGGGTCCCCCCTCCTACGAGCAGTACTTC; cdr3_aa: CASIDRGPPSYEQYF
v_call: TRBV3-1/TRBV3-2; clone_size: NA; d_call: NA; j_call: TRBJ1-5; cdr3_nt: TGTGCCAGCAGCCCTGACGGGGGCAATCAGCCCCAGCATTTT; cdr3_aa: CASSPDGGNQPQHF
v_call: TRBV2; clone_size: NA; d_call: NA; j_call: TRBJ1-4; cdr3_nt: TGTGCCAGCAGGAAACGGGGGGCAACTAATGAAAAACTGTTTTTT; cdr3_aa: CASRKRGATNEKLFF